This T cell receptor (beta chain) emerged from a study of blood T cells in healthy people across ages (dated by TCRdb to between 2014 and 2017). Regarding the study in general: In model experiments, roughly one uniquely barcoded TCR beta cDNA molecule per two T cells was captured by template switching. To track age-related changes in TCR beta repertoire diversity, the study relied on deep sequencing normalized with unique cDNA molecular identifiers. The donors were divided into four age groups: young (average about 15 years), middle-aged (around 37), aged (about 62) and long-lived (82). To avoid experimental bias, donors of different ages were randomly spread across the sequencing lanes. The study analyzed two additional independent replicas of 1 million unique cDNA reads from the same blood draw for two donors, one aged 18 to 29 and one aged 80 or older. The investigation overall reported the following: There was a strong correlation between observed TCR beta diversity and the percentage of naive T cells measured by flow cytometry. Bulk unsorted PBMC profiling prevented conclusive comparison of naive and antigen-experienced compartments. As age increased, observed TCR beta diversity per million T cells dropped in a roughly linear way, and a significant reduction was already evident by age 40. Estimates of total diversity based on one million sequenced T cells were considered lower bounds and underestimates. Donor CMV infection status was unknown, potentially confounding age-related changes in expanded clonotypes. Compared with the aged group, the long-lived group had more naive CD4+ T cells, fewer expanded clones and increased TCR diversity, suggesting age selection.

This clonotype was counted between two and nine times. Its binding antigen is unknown. Within one base of it there is no much larger clone, and no base qualities were kept. The roughly 37 donors, aged about 6 to 95 years, were systemically healthy Caucasian individuals from Russia. Roughly 9 milliliters of peripheral blood were drawn from each donor into EDTA-treated Vacutainer tubes. Ficoll-Paque density-gradient centrifugation was used to isolate PBMCs, with at least 6.5 million per sample. Total RNA, at least 6 micrograms per sample, was extracted from PBMCs with Trizol reagent. For every donor, an aliquot of PBMCs went through flow cytometry to measure the percentages of naive CD45RAhigh/CD27high T cells. The library came from 5' RACE. Sequenced on an Illumina HiSeq 2500. The second PCR ran for roughly 7 to 11 cycles and used a J-beta primer mix along with a sample-barcoded 5' primer. A unique molecular identifier was introduced onto each TCR beta cDNA molecule by a template-switch 5' adaptor carrying 12 random nucleotides. At least 3 million CDR3-containing paired-end reads were obtained from each sample. First-strand cDNA synthesis was performed from all RNA using the Mint cDNA synthesis kit, with priming by a TRBC-specific oligonucleotide. All cDNA was treated with uracil-DNA glycosylase and then went through a first 18-cycle PCR with the universal primers M1SS and BC2_uni_R. The study's processing was this. For normalization, 1 million high-quality reads were randomly selected from each sample, with every read carrying a distinct molecular identifier. Instead of being binned into consensus sequences, reads with shared molecular identifiers were discarded. MiTCR, with a Q25 quality threshold and the strictest error-elimination algorithm, was used for CDR3 identification, clonotype clustering and error correction. A nonparametric unseen species model with Euler transformation was used to estimate lower-bound total TCR beta diversity. TCRdb reran the public reads through fastp at Q25 and MiXCR, keeping productive beta chains. Every distinct CDR3 protein forms one entry, paired with its most common genes and DNA. TCRdb's processing, not the study's, gives the V and J calls here. This sample lists 1.5 million or so distinct CDR3 sequences; roughly 40% were detected once. Jointly, the top ten make up roughly 8.2% of the sample.

V is cut back by 5 bases and J by 0 bases, with 14 bases in the junction unmatched. CDR1 MNHNS and CDR2 SASEGT are derived from the germline V gene. The CDR3 numbers 18 residues from cysteine through phenylalanine. The retained sequence is limited to the CDR3, 54 bases, with the frame set at the first base. Sample: blood. This clonotype was obtained from a woman younger than 30 in good health. The rearrangement combines TRBV6-1 with TRBJ2-3, and 7 junction bases match TRBD2. The bases read TGTGCCAGCAGTCTCTATCTCAGCAGCGGGACTAGCACAGATACGCAGTATTTT. This is translated as CASSLYLSSGTSTDTQYF.